One sample yielded the 3 T cell receptor beta chains listed below, sequenced in a study of T cell repertoires in cytomegalovirus infection. Via MiXCR, TCRdb re-called the reads, giving one row per CDR3 protein. Altogether about 310,000 distinct CDR3 sequences are present, 17% being singletons, with the ten largest covering 9.5% to 15%. Source material: PBMCs. These receptor sequences come from a human donor in good health (CMV status not recorded). Some clones in this sample may be carry-over from other donors' samples.

V and J are TRBV14 and TRBJ2-7, with a possible D match to TRBD1 (6 bases). CDR1 is SGHDN and CDR2 is FVKESK in the germline V gene. The CDR3 length is 13 residues. Trimming left V 4 bases short and J 3 bases short, with 10 bases between. The CDR3 bases are TGTGCCAGCAGCCGACAGGTTGGCTACGAGCAGTACTTC. This encodes CASSRQVGYEQYF.

This clonotype has a handful of counts. The J gene is TRBJ2-3, the V gene TRBV2, with 10 bases that match TRBD1. CDR1 is SNHLY and CDR2 is FYNNEI in the germline V gene. The junction had 4 bases not matched to a gene; V was cut back by 11 bases and J by 5 bases. CDR3 length: 12 residues. The DNA of the CDR3 is TGTGCCTCTGGGGACAGGGGAGATACGCAGTATTTT. It specifies CASGDRGDTQYF.

This clonotype was recorded a few times. The V gene is TRBV7-2, the J gene TRBJ2-2; either TRBD1 or TRBD2 may supply D (5 bases each). Between the trimmed V and J ends, which lost 2 bases and 6 bases, there was a span of 10 bases. Germline V gene sequence: CDR1 SGHTA, CDR2 FQGNSA. The CDR3 spans 14 residues. CDR3 nucleotide sequence: TGTGCCAGCAGCTTAAGTTGGGGGTCCGGGGAGCTGTTTTTT. Translated, it gives CASSLSWGSGELFF. The whole variable domain, remainder taken from reference TRBV7-2 and TRBJ2-2, is GAGVSQSPSNKVTEKGKDVELRCDPISGHTALYWYRQSLGQGLEFLIYFQGNSAPDKSGLPSDRFSAERTGGSVSTLTIQRTQQEDSAVYLCASSLSWGSGELFFGEGSRLTVL.